These 28 T cell receptor beta chains originate from one sample sequenced in a study of CD8 T cells and mutated HIV epitopes. Peptide stimulation included anti-CD28 and anti-CD49d co-stimulation before sorting CD69+CD137+ CD8+ T cells. Their antigens remain unidentified. The single-cell library used oligo-dT primers with well-specific UMIs, adapting Smart-seq2 and MARS-Seq. The nested PCR combined template-switch oligo forward primers with barcoded reverse primers for TCR alpha and beta. Each CDR3 protein is one row after TCRdb ran MiXCR on the single-cell sequencing reads. The table records about 590 distinct CDR3 sequences, about 46% of them present only once. Sequenced here: CD8+ T cells from blood cultured with a non-adapted viral peptide, sampled during chronic HIV-1 infection. Stated subset: CD69+CD137+ cells after non-adapted KY11 peptide stimulation. The source is a young woman with HIV-1 infection.

A word on this clonotype: A single base is all that separates this from a far larger clone, so a read error is likely. The chain recombines TRBV6-2 or TRBV6-3 with TRBJ2-1; D not resolved. This CDR3 is built from 13 residues. The V gene's germline CDR1 is MNHEY and CDR2 SVGEGT. Trimming removed 6 bases at V and 13 bases at J, with 19 bases between. The CDR3 DNA reads as TGTGCCAGCAGGTGGGGTGGGCGAGAGACCCAGTTCTTC. Translating gives CASRWGGRETQFF.

The chain carries TRBV5-1 and TRBJ2-7; TRBD2 agrees at 8 bases. V gave up 0 bases and J gave up 6 bases; unmatched junction bases: 2. The CDR3 has 13 residues. The germline V gene encodes CDR1 SGHRS and CDR2 YFSETQ. CDR3 amino acids: CASSLGGGTEQYF. In DNA, the CDR3 is TGCGCCAGCAGCTTGGGCGGGGGGACCGAGCAGTACTTC.

In the case of this clonotype: A clone one base away is much larger, so this may be a read error. The chain has TRBV12-3 or TRBV12-4 and TRBJ2-7; tentatively, D is TRBD1 (5 bases). CDR3 size: 13 residues. V was pared by 8 bases and J by 4 bases, with 15 bases between. This CDR3 reads CASEATTDYEQYF. In nucleotides, the CDR3 is TGTGCCAGCGAGGCCACGACAGATTACGAGCAGTACTTC.

The V call is TRBV27, the J call TRBJ2-3; D is unclear. The V gene lost 5 bases and the J gene lost 4 bases, with 13 bases spanning the gap. Germline V gene sequence: CDR1 MNHEY, CDR2 SMNVEV (reference sequence). This CDR3 is built from 14 residues. This CDR3 reads CASSVLDGPDTQYF. The CDR3 DNA reads as TGTGCCAGCAGTGTACTCGACGGCCCAGATACGCAGTATTTT.

V usage is TRBV7-3 and J usage is TRBJ2-2, with D hard to call. The CDR3 sequence is 14 residues long. The germline V gene has CDR1 SGHTA and CDR2 FQGTGA. The ends were cut back, 5 bases at V and 4 bases at J, with 11 bases in the middle. CDR3 protein: CASSPQEATGELFF. CDR3 sequence (DNA): TGTGCCAGCAGCCCCCAAGAGGCCACCGGGGAGCTGTTTTTT. Variable domain in full (rest from reference TRBV7-3 and TRBJ2-2): GAGVSQTPSNKVTEKGKYVELRCDPISGHTALYWYRQSLGQGPEFLIYFQGTGAADDSGLPNDRFFAVRPEGSVSTLKIQRTERGDSAVYLCASSPQEATGELFFGEGSRLTVL.

Worth noting for this clonotype: One end of the junction is discordant with germline, which a read error may explain. The rearrangement uses TRBV6-2 or TRBV6-3 and TRBJ1-5; D perhaps matches TRBD1 (6 bases). The CDR3 length is 17 residues. Per the germline V gene, CDR1 is MNHEY and CDR2 is SVGEGT. Here the CDR3 reads CASSSIWRTDSNRPQHF. The CDR3 DNA reads as TGTGCCAGCAGTTCTATATGGCGGACAGATAGCAATCGGCCCCAGCATTTT.

This chain joins TRBV2 and TRBJ2-3, with D perhaps assigned TRBD1 or TRBD2 (6 bases each). V lost 11 bases, J lost 3 bases, and 21 bases lay in between. CDR3 length: 15 amino acids. Germline lookup yields CDR1 SNHLY and CDR2 FYNNEI. The CDR3 loop reads CAGQRGLANTDTQYF. The CDR3 coding sequence is TGTGCCGGACAACGGGGGCTAGCGAATACAGATACGCAGTATTTT. The full variable domain, with the rest looked up from reference TRBV2 and TRBJ2-3, is EPEVTQTPSHQVTQMGQEVILRCVPISNHLYFYWYRQILGQKVEFLVSFYNNEISEKSEIFDDQFSVERPDGSNFTLKIRSTKLEDSAMYFCAGQRGLANTDTQYFGPGTRLTVL.

This clonotype is classed as medium-sized. The chain is built from TRBV28 and TRBJ1-3, with 9 positions matching TRBD1. V lost 6 bases, J lost 2 bases, and 2 bases stayed unmatched. Looked up from germline, CDR1 is MDHEN and CDR2 is SYDVKM. The CDR3 has 14 amino acids. In nucleotides, the CDR3 is TGTGCCAGCAGACGACAGGGGGCTGGAAACACCATATATTTT. It translates to CASRRQGAGNTIYF.

This rearrangement joins TRBV11-2 to TRBJ2-1; D is ambiguous. Germline lookup yields CDR1 SGHAT and CDR2 FQNNGV. This CDR3 is built from 16 residues. V lost 5 bases to trimming and J lost 0 bases, with 14 bases between them. CDR3 DNA sequence: TGTGCCAGCAGCCCCTTCCCACTGTGCTCCTACAATGAGCAGTTCTTC. Protein sequence: CASSPFPLCSYNEQFF. The complete variable domain, with remaining parts taken from reference TRBV11-2 and TRBJ2-1, reads EAGVAQSPRYKIIEKRQSVAFWCNPISGHATLYWYQQILGQGPKLLIQFQNNGVVDDSQLPKDRFSAERLKGVDSTLKIQPAKLEDSAVYLCASSPFPLCSYNEQFFGPGTRLTVL.

This chain connects TRBV5-1 to TRBJ2-7; maybe TRBD1 (5 bases). Trimming left V 0 bases short and J 0 bases short, with 7 bases between. The germline gives CDR1 SGHRS, CDR2 YFSETQ. This CDR3 has 14 residues. Here the CDR3 DNA reads TGCGCCAGCAGCTTGGCCGACAGCTCCTACGAGCAGTACTTC. It codes for CASSLADSSYEQYF.

The chain is built from TRBV5-1 and TRBJ2-1, with a weak D call TRBD1 (6 bases). Trimming stripped 4 bases from V and 1 base from J, with 18 bases between. Germline V gene sequence: CDR1 SGHRS, CDR2 YFSETQ. The CDR3 contains 17 residues. The CDR3 is CASSPIVGTPSYNEQFF. For the CDR3, the DNA is TGCGCCAGCAGCCCCATTGTGGGGACACCATCCTACAATGAGCAGTTCTTC.

Note on this clonotype: A far larger clone is just one base off, so this is likely a read error. This sequence joins TRBV11-3 and TRBJ1-1; D unclear. This CDR3 comprises 13 residues. Germline lookup yields CDR1 SGHNT and CDR2 YENEEA. CDR3 nucleotide sequence: TGTGCCAGCAGCTTGGATGGTAATTCACCCCTCCGCTTT. It specifies CASSLDGNSPLRF.

The J gene is TRBJ2-1, the V gene TRBV4-3; D is ambiguous. The CDR3 runs 15 residues. Germline V gene lookup returns CDR1 LGHNA and CDR2 YSLEER. Trimming took off 1 base at V and 6 bases at J, with 13 bases between the two ends. CDR3 nucleotides: TGCGCCAGCAGCCAAGCCCTTATTAGGAGCAATGAGCAGTTCTTC. It translates to CASSQALIRSNEQFF.

J is TRBJ2-1 and V is TRBV28; no reliable D call. The CDR3 covers 13 residues. V was shortened by 7 bases and J by 0 bases, with 7 bases between the two germline ends. Germline V lookup: CDR1 MDHEN, CDR2 SYDVKM. The CDR3 nucleotides are TGTGCCAGCAAAGACATCTCCTACAATGAGCAGTTCTTC. Residues: CASKDISYNEQFF.

This clonotype was counted between two and nine times. The V call is TRBV9, the J call TRBJ1-3; tentative D call: TRBD1 (5 bases). V lost 3 bases, J lost 3 bases, and 16 bases lay in between. This CDR3 comprises 16 residues. The germline V gene encodes CDR1 SGDLS and CDR2 YYNGEE. DNA for the CDR3: TGTGCCAGCAGCGGAGACAGTAGCCCTGTTGGAAACACCATATATTTT. Its translation: CASSGDSSPVGNTIYF.

With regard to this clonotype: A far larger clone lies a single base away; this is likely a read error. The conserved phenylalanine or tryptophan is not found at the CDR3 terminus, so this likely reflects a read error. The V call is TRBV4-3, the J call TRBJ2-3, with D perhaps assigned TRBD1 or TRBD2 (5 bases each). Trimming cost V 4 bases and J 6 bases, with 8 bases left between them. CDR1 LGHNA and CDR2 YSLEER come from the germline V gene. This CDR3 contains 12 residues. The CDR3 is CASSPEGDTQYL. The CDR3 DNA reads as TGCGCCAGCAGCCCTGAGGGGGATACGCAGTATCTT.

This clonotype is large within its sample. The CDR3: CASSLDGNTEAFF. The CDR3 nucleotides are TGTGCCAGCAGCTTAGATGGGAACACTGAAGCTTTCTTT. The chain employs TRBV11-2 and TRBJ1-1; D remains unclear. The CDR3 sequence is 13 residues long. The germline V gene encodes CDR1 SGHAT and CDR2 FQNNGV. Trimming took 0 bases from V and 1 from J, leaving 3 bases between them.

Notes on this clonotype: A far larger clone is only one base removed, so a read error is likely. The V and J genes are TRBV12-3 or TRBV12-4 and TRBJ2-3, with unresolved D. V was trimmed by 8 bases and J by 1 base, leaving 19 bases between them. The CDR3 loop spans 16 amino acids. The CDR3 sequence is CASGMSQSSGTDTQYF. The CDR3 nucleotides are TGTGCCAGCGGTATGTCCCAAAGTAGTGGCACAGATACGCAGTATTTT.

The J gene is TRBJ2-2, the V gene TRBV12-3 or TRBV12-4; 7 bases align to TRBD2. Germline trimming cut 6 bases from V and 3 bases from J; bases unmatched to any gene: 7. The CDR3 sequence is 15 residues long. DNA of the CDR3: TGTGCCAGCAGCCAGGGAGGGGCGGACACCGGGGAGCTGTTTTTT. It encodes CASSQGGADTGELFF.

Points on this clonotype: The junction departs from germline at one end; a sequencing error may be responsible. The rearrangement links TRBV5-1 to TRBJ2-5; D unresolved. This CDR3 is built from 13 residues. In germline, CDR1 is SGHRS, CDR2 YFSETQ. CDR3 residues: CASSLDNKETRYF. The CDR3 DNA sequence: TGCGCCAGCAGCTTGGATAACAAAGAGACCCGGTACTTC.

By proportion, this clonotype is medium-sized. This rearrangement joins TRBV20-1 to TRBJ1-4, with D maybe TRBD1 (5 bases). Germline V gives CDR1 DFQATT, CDR2 SNEGSKA (reference sequence). V was pared by 6 bases and J by 8 bases, with 13 bases between. The CDR3 is 12 residues long. The CDR3 here is CSAGGLGEKLFF. The CDR3, as DNA: TGCAGTGCCGGGGGGTTAGGGGAAAAACTGTTTTTT.

This clonotype was observed a handful of times. The V call is TRBV6-5, the J call TRBJ1-1; no clear D. Trimming took 2 bases from V and 4 from J, leaving 2 bases between them. The CDR3 length is 11 residues. In germline, CDR1 is MNHEY, CDR2 SVGAGI. The CDR3 reads CASSYGTEAFF. The CDR3 nucleotides are TGTGCCAGCAGTTACGGCACTGAAGCTTTCTTT.

Regarding this clonotype: A far larger clone is only one base removed, so a read error is likely. The rearrangement joins TRBV6-2 or TRBV6-3 to TRBJ2-1; possibly TRBD2 for D (6 bases). V lost 10 bases, J lost 6 bases, and 19 bases lay in between. The CDR3 extends over 14 amino acids. Looked up from germline, CDR1 is MNHEY and CDR2 is SVGEGT. The CDR3 DNA follows: TGTGCCAAATCGGCCGGGAGCGAGGCCAATGAGCAGTTCTTC. Translated: CAKSAGSEANEQFF.

Worth noting for this clonotype: A read error may explain this, as a much larger clone is one base away. The chain is built from TRBV12-3 or TRBV12-4 and TRBJ2-7; D is ambiguous. Trimming cost V 4 bases and J 3 bases, with 10 bases left between them. This CDR3 is built from 13 residues. In nucleotides, the CDR3 is TGTGCCAGCAGTTCGAACAGCTTCTACGAGCAGTACTTC. Its protein product is CASSSNSFYEQYF.

This clonotype rates as hyperexpanded. V gene TRBV28 combines with J gene TRBJ1-3, with D possibly TRBD1 on 6 matching bases. CDR1 MDHEN and CDR2 SYDVKM come from the germline V gene. This CDR3 is built from 14 residues. The V and J ends lost 6 bases and 0 bases respectively, with 9 bases between them. DNA of the CDR3: TGTGCCAGCAGGGGACAAGGCTCTGGAAACACCATATATTTT. Its protein product is CASRGQGSGNTIYF.

This clonotype was counted only a few times. This chain links TRBV12-3 or TRBV12-4 with TRBJ2-3, with D maybe TRBD2 (6 bases). V was cut by 3 bases and J by 5 bases, with 12 bases left in between. CDR3 length: 14 residues. The CDR3 loop reads CASSLGGVGDTQYF. DNA of the CDR3: TGTGCCAGCAGTTTGGGAGGTGTGGGAGATACGCAGTATTTT.

For this clonotype: Just one base apart from a much larger clone, this may be a read error. This chain joins TRBV11-2 and TRBJ2-7, with D unresolved. The CDR3 totals 12 residues. Germline-derived CDR1 and CDR2 are SGHAT and FQNNGV. V was trimmed by 4 bases and J by 5 bases, leaving 9 bases between them. The CDR3 is CASSSLGHEQYF. The CDR3 DNA is TGTGCCAGCAGCTCCCTCGGTCACGAGCAGTACTTC.

Worth noting for this clonotype: A far bigger clonotype differs at one base, so this is likely a read error. V and J are TRBV11-3 and TRBJ2-2; D is possibly TRBD1 (6 bases). Per the germline V gene, CDR1 is SGHNT and CDR2 is YENEEA. The CDR3 is made up of 15 amino acids. The CDR3 reads CASNPWTDRTGELSF. Written as DNA, the CDR3 is TGTGCCAGCAACCCTTGGACAGATCGCACCGGGGAGCTGTCTTTT.